The 32 T cell receptor beta chains presented below share a single source sample, sequenced in a study of cytomegalovirus exposure and HLA in healthy donors (dated by TCRdb to the late 2010s). Receptor amplification or capture employed the immunoSEQ multiplex PCR assay. TCRdb stores this immuneACCESS table with in-frame sequences only. Part of the clones is absent; in the studies checked, under half of the shortfall reflects unresolved V genes, and no reason is known for the rest. The sample table holds about 140,000 clones, of which 70% to 85% were seen once. The biggest ten clones account for about 27% of the sample. Specimen: PBMCs. The origin of the receptors is a man aged 30 to 39 in good health and CMV-seropositive.

The rearrangement uses TRBV7-2 and TRBJ2-7, with 9 nucleotides matching TRBD2. Germline V gene lookup returns CDR1 SGHTA and CDR2 FQGNSA. The trim removed 3 bases at V and 0 bases at J, leaving 6 bases unmatched. The CDR3 loop spans 16 amino acids. The CDR3 spells CASSFTASGASYEQYF. The CDR3 coding sequence is TGTGCCAGCAGCTTTACCGCTAGCGGGGCCTCCTACGAGCAGTACTTC.

This clone was seen just once. The chain carries TRBV7-2 and TRBJ2-7; maybe TRBD2 (7 bases). Germline V gene sequence: CDR1 SGHTA, CDR2 FQGNSA. Between the trimmed V and J ends, which lost 4 bases and 5 bases, there was a span of 18 bases. CDR3 length equals 15 residues. The chain's CDR3 is CASSSGGRDLNEQYF. Here the CDR3 DNA reads TGTGCCAGCAGCTCGGGGGGCAGGGACTTGAACGAGCAGTACTTC.

The chain carries TRBV18 and TRBJ2-7, with D tentatively TRBD1 (6 bases). The CDR3 covers 14 residues. V was trimmed by 2 bases and J by 6 bases, leaving 14 bases between them. Looked up from germline, CDR1 is KGHSH and CDR2 is LQKENI. In nucleotides, the CDR3 is TGTGCCAGCTCACCAATTTTCAACAGGGCCGAGCAGTACTTC. Its translation is CASSPIFNRAEQYF.

This chain uses TRBV5-1 with TRBJ2-2; D is possibly TRBD1 (8 bases). V lost 3 bases and J lost 6, with 15 bases in between. This CDR3 contains 15 residues. In germline, CDR1 is SGHRS, CDR2 YFSETQ. CDR3 nucleotides: TGCGCCAGCAGCTCCCAGGGGGCGGGGGCCGGGGAGCTGTTTTTT. As protein: CASSSQGAGAGELFF.

The chain recombines TRBV19 with TRBJ2-2; the D gene is possibly TRBD1 (6 bases). V gave up 1 base and J gave up 0 bases, with 9 bases separating them. This CDR3 spans 16 amino acids. Germline CDR1 LNHDA, CDR2 SQIVND (reference sequence). CDR3 loop: CASSIVGGANTGELFF. The CDR3 bases are TGTGCCAGTAGTATAGTTGGGGGCGCGAACACCGGGGAGCTGTTTTTT.

The chain uses TRBV4-1 and TRBJ2-2; 8 bases line up with TRBD2. Germline CDR1 is MGHRA and CDR2 is YSYEKL. The CDR3 is 15 residues long. V dropped 5 bases and J dropped 2; count of bases not matched to a gene: 4. Here the CDR3 DNA reads TGCGCCAGCAGCTCTCGGACTAGCAACACCGGGGAGCTGTTTTTT. Translated: CASSSRTSNTGELFF.

A note on this clone: This sample includes further DNA sequences coding for the same CDR3. V usage is TRBV7-2 and J usage is TRBJ1-1; D call uncertain. The length of the CDR3 is 13 residues. Between the trimmed V and J ends, which lost 1 base and 2 bases, there was a span of 5 bases. Germline lookup yields CDR1 SGHTA and CDR2 FQGNSA. The CDR3 sequence: CASSLDRNTEAFF. The CDR3 bases are TGTGCCAGCAGCTTAGACAGAAACACTGAAGCTTTCTTT.

This clone has at least ten counts. The chain uses TRBV7-2 and TRBJ2-7, with 7 bases fitting TRBD1. The germline CDR1 and CDR2 sequences are SGHTA and FQGNSA. The CDR3 length is 12 residues. The ends lost 2 bases at V and 13 bases at J; junction bases unmatched: 8. The CDR3 region has the DNA TGTGCCAGCAGCTTAACCGACAGGGTAGTTTACTTC. It translates to CASSLTDRVVYF.

V usage is TRBV10-1 and J usage is TRBJ2-1; 11 bases align to TRBD2. The CDR3 is made up of 18 amino acids. J gave up 1 base and V 4 bases, and 9 bases lay outside the gene matches. Germline CDR1 reads WNHNN; CDR2 reads SYGVQD (reference sequence). For the CDR3, the DNA is TGCGCCAGCAGTGTGTGGTGGTTAGCGGGAGGGTCCTACAATGAGCAGTTCTTC. The encoded protein is CASSVWWLAGGSYNEQFF.

The V call is TRBV7-8, the J call TRBJ1-2; tentatively, D is TRBD1 (6 bases). CDR1 and CDR2 (germline): SGHVS, FQNEAQ. The CDR3 totals 17 residues. The V end was cut by 3 bases, the J end by 2 bases, with 19 bases between. The DNA for the CDR3 is TGTGCCAGCAGCTTTAGGTGGCAGGGGCTACTCAACTATGGCTACACCTTC. It translates to CASSFRWQGLLNYGYTF. The full variable domain, rest sourced from reference TRBV7-8 and TRBJ1-2, is GAGVSQSPRYKVAKRGQDVALRCDPISGHVSLFWYQQALGQGPEFLTYFQNEAQLDKSGLPSDRFFAERPEGSVSTLKIQRTQQEDSAVYLCASSFRWQGLLNYGYTFGSGTRLTVV.

This clone was seen once. This sequence joins TRBV19 and TRBJ1-1; possibly TRBD1 for D (5 bases). The CDR3 spans 16 residues. From germline, CDR1 is LNHDA and CDR2 SQIVND (reference sequence). V was cut by 4 bases and J by 1 base, with 16 bases left in between. The CDR3 protein is CASSSGAGQPNTEAFF. CDR3 DNA: TGTGCCAGTAGTAGTGGGGCCGGGCAGCCGAACACTGAAGCTTTCTTT. The full variable domain, completed using reference TRBV19 and TRBJ1-1, is DGGITQSPKYLFRKEGQNVTLSCEQNLNHDAMYWYRQDPGQGLRLIYYSQIVNDFQKGDIAEGYSVSREKKESFPLTVTSAQKNPTAFYLCASSSGAGQPNTEAFFGQGTRLTVV.

The rearrangement joins TRBV9 to TRBJ2-5, with TRBD1 matching 9 bases. The V and J ends lost 3 bases and 5 bases, in that order; junction bases with no gene match: 5. The CDR3 totals 14 residues. Germline V gene lookup returns CDR1 SGDLS and CDR2 YYNGEE. The CDR3 reads CASSGQTGGETQYF. CDR3 DNA: TGTGCCAGCAGCGGCCAAACAGGGGGCGAGACCCAGTACTTC.

In regard to this clone: The sample carries other DNA sequences with the same CDR3. The chain carries TRBV6-5 and TRBJ1-1; D gene ambiguous. Trimming took 8 bases from V and 1 from J, leaving 11 bases between them. In germline, CDR1 is MNHEY, CDR2 SVGAGI. The CDR3 totals 13 residues. CDR3 protein: CASSYEGNTEAFF. CDR3 sequence (DNA): TGTGCCAGCTCATATGAGGGGAACACTGAAGCTTTCTTT.

The chain links TRBV28 to TRBJ1-4, with a tentative D call TRBD1 (5 bases). CDR3 size: 16 residues. Germline-derived CDR1 and CDR2 are MDHEN and SYDVKM. Deletions cut 0 bases from V and 7 bases from J, with 15 bases between. The CDR3 nucleotides are TGTGCCAGCAGTTTATGGGGCAGGGAAGAAGGTGAAAAACTGTTTTTT. This translates into CASSLWGREEGEKLFF.

The rearrangement uses TRBV5-1 and TRBJ1-4; 7 positions match TRBD1. Unmatched junction bases numbered 3, after V lost 0 bases and J lost 7 bases. CDR1 is SGHRS, CDR2 YFSETQ, per germline. This CDR3 is built from 14 residues. CDR3 DNA: TGCGCCAGCAGCTTGGGACAGGGCGGTGAAAAACTGTTTTTT. Amino acids: CASSLGQGGEKLFF.

The table lists this clone with a few counts. This chain connects TRBV7-2 to TRBJ2-1; D is possibly TRBD2 (5 bases). Trimming left V 1 base short and J 12 bases short, with 13 bases between. Looked up from germline, CDR1 is SGHTA and CDR2 is FQGNSA. The CDR3 totals 13 residues. The CDR3, as DNA: TGTGCCAGCAGCTTAGTAACGGAGGCGTGGCAGTTCTTC. Translated, it gives CASSLVTEAWQFF.

This clone has just one count. This chain connects TRBV7-6 to TRBJ2-1, with 7 bases fitting TRBD2. Trimming at V came to 3 bases and at J to 8 bases, leaving 10 bases not matched to a gene. Looked up from germline, CDR1 is SGHVS and CDR2 is FNYEAQ. CDR3 size: 15 residues. CDR3 sequence (DNA): TGTGCCAGCAGCTTCCAAGGGAGGGGTCTCGATGAGCAGTTCTTC. This gives the protein CASSFQGRGLDEQFF.

This rearrangement joins TRBV7-6 to TRBJ2-3, with TRBD2 matching over 10 bases. The CDR3 contains 16 residues. Germline CDR1 and CDR2: SGHVS and FNYEAQ. V lost 4 bases, J lost 7 bases, and 11 bases stayed unmatched. CDR3 bases: TGTGCCAGCAGCTCCCAGGGGGGACTAGCGTTGAATACGCAGTATTTT. Its translation is CASSSQGGLALNTQYF.

The sample holds a few counts of this clone. The V gene is TRBV6-1, the J gene TRBJ2-7, with 10 nucleotides matching TRBD1. Germline CDR1 reads MNHNS; CDR2 reads SASEGT. J gave up 4 bases and V 4 bases, and 4 bases lay outside the gene matches. The CDR3 extends over 14 amino acids. CDR3 bases: TGTGCCAGCAGTGCGACAGGGGGCCCTTACGAGCAGTACTTC. Amino acid sequence: CASSATGGPYEQYF.

J is TRBJ1-2 and V is TRBV5-1; the match to TRBD1 covers 10 bases. Germline loops: CDR1 SGHRS, CDR2 YFSETQ. The J segment lost 8 bases and the V segment lost 4 bases, leaving 8 bases of the junction unmatched. The CDR3 length is 14 residues. The CDR3 region has the DNA TGCGCCAGCAGCCCGGGACAGGGGAAGGACGGCTACACCTTC. As protein: CASSPGQGKDGYTF.

The table lists this clone with a few counts. The genes are TRBV27 and TRBJ1-2; D is possibly TRBD1 (6 bases). The CDR3 has 14 amino acids. The V and J ends lost 0 bases and 3 bases respectively, with 8 bases between them. CDR1 MNHEY and CDR2 SMNVEV come from the germline V gene (reference sequence). The CDR3 sequence: CASSLSPGDYGYTF. DNA of the CDR3: TGTGCCAGCAGTTTATCGCCAGGGGACTATGGCTACACCTTC.

This sequence joins TRBV5-4 and TRBJ2-7; TRBD2 agrees at 8 bases. There are 16 residues in the CDR3. Trimming cost V 0 bases and J 0 bases; bases outside gene matches: 5. Germline CDR1 is SGHNT and CDR2 is YYREEE (reference sequence). In DNA, the CDR3 is TGTGCCAGCAGCTTGGCGGGCGGGGGGAACTCCTACGAGCAGTACTTC. This encodes CASSLAGGGNSYEQYF.

The chain recombines TRBV2 with TRBJ1-2; TRBD1 aligns across 8 bases. CDR3 length: 15 amino acids. Germline CDR1 and CDR2: SNHLY and FYNNEI. V shed 7 bases, J shed 0 bases, and the junction held 7 bases outside the gene matches. The CDR3 sequence is CASTDPGQANYGYTF. The CDR3 nucleotides read TGTGCCAGCACCGACCCGGGACAGGCTAACTATGGCTACACCTTC.

The chain couples TRBV9 to TRBJ2-6; 8 nucleotides line up with TRBD1. The trim removed 3 bases at V and 4 bases at J, leaving 3 bases unmatched. CDR1 and CDR2 from the germline V gene are SGDLS and YYNGEE. The CDR3 loop spans 15 amino acids. The CDR3 protein is CASSGQGRGANVLTF. CDR3 sequence (DNA): TGTGCCAGCAGCGGACAGGGGCGCGGGGCCAACGTCCTGACTTTC.

In DNA, the CDR3 is TGTGCCAGCAGCCAAAGGGGCGAAGGGACTGAAGCTTTCTTT. It encodes CASSQRGEGTEAFF. The V call is TRBV4-2, the J call TRBJ1-1; possible D gene TRBD1, 5 bases. V was cut by 2 bases and J by 5 bases, with 12 bases left in between. Germline V gene lookup returns CDR1 LGHNA and CDR2 YNFKEQ. The CDR3 extends over 14 amino acids.

The chain is built from TRBV19 and TRBJ1-1, with a tentative D call TRBD1 (5 bases). This CDR3 is 14 amino acids long. V lost 4 bases and J lost 5, with 14 bases in between. Germline loops: CDR1 LNHDA, CDR2 SQIVND (reference sequence). The CDR3 bases are TGTGCCAGTAGTAACCCCGGGGGAGTTACTGAAGCTTTCTTT. Translation: CASSNPGGVTEAFF.

J is TRBJ1-1 and V is TRBV6-1, with 9 bases fitting TRBD1. Unmatched junction bases numbered 4, after V lost 6 bases and J lost 5 bases. This CDR3 region has 13 residues. In germline, CDR1 is MNHNS, CDR2 SASEGT. The CDR3 protein is CASRPGQGTEAFF. The CDR3 DNA reads as TGTGCCAGCAGACCGGGACAGGGAACTGAAGCTTTCTTT.

The chain recombines TRBV4-2 with TRBJ2-1; D is perhaps TRBD1 (5 bases). The germline V gene has CDR1 LGHNA and CDR2 YNFKEQ. Trimming removed 5 bases from V and 0 bases from J, with 11 bases in between. This CDR3 is built from 15 residues. The CDR3 loop is CASSLQESSYNEQFF. In DNA, the CDR3 is TGTGCCAGCAGCTTACAGGAGAGCTCCTACAATGAGCAGTTCTTC.

The genes are TRBV7-9 and TRBJ2-4, with 8 bases aligning to TRBD2. The germline CDR1 and CDR2 sequences are SEHNR and FQNEAQ (reference sequence). The trim removed 1 base at V and 8 bases at J, leaving 1 base unmatched. This CDR3 contains 13 residues. For the CDR3, the DNA is TGTGCCAGCAGCTTAGGCGGGGGGCACATTCAGTACTTC. Protein sequence: CASSLGGGHIQYF.

The chain uses TRBV7-9 and TRBJ1-2; D uncertain. Germline-derived CDR1 and CDR2 are SEHNR and FQNEAQ (reference sequence). The CDR3 spans 13 residues. V was pared by 8 bases and J by 5 bases, with 15 bases between. The CDR3 nucleotides are TGTGCCAGCTCGAGGGTTGTAGGTTATGGCTACACCTTC. Amino acid sequence: CASSRVVGYGYTF.

This clone came up a few times. This chain links TRBV5-1 with TRBJ1-2, with D maybe TRBD1 (6 bases). This CDR3 comprises 13 residues. Germline-derived CDR1 and CDR2 are SGHRS and YFSETQ. V was shortened by 4 bases and J by 4 bases, with 11 bases between the two germline ends. In DNA form, the CDR3 reads TGCGCCAGCAGCGGAGGACAGATCTATGGCTACACCTTC. It yields the protein CASSGGQIYGYTF.

V is TRBV5-1 and J is TRBJ2-1; D may be TRBD1 (6 bases). This CDR3 spans 15 amino acids. In germline, CDR1 is SGHRS, CDR2 YFSETQ. The V end was cut by 3 bases, the J end by 0 bases, with 10 bases between. Written as DNA, the CDR3 is TGCGCCAGCAGCTCAACAGGGAGCTCCTACAATGAGCAGTTCTTC. Residues: CASSSTGSSYNEQFF. Using reference TRBV5-1 and TRBJ2-1 for the parts outside the CDR3, the full variable domain is KAGVTQTPRYLIKTRGQQVTLSCSPISGHRSVSWYQQTPGQGLQFLFEYFSETQRNKGNFPGRFSGRQFSNSRSEMNVSTLELGDSALYLCASSSTGSSYNEQFFGPGTRLTVL.